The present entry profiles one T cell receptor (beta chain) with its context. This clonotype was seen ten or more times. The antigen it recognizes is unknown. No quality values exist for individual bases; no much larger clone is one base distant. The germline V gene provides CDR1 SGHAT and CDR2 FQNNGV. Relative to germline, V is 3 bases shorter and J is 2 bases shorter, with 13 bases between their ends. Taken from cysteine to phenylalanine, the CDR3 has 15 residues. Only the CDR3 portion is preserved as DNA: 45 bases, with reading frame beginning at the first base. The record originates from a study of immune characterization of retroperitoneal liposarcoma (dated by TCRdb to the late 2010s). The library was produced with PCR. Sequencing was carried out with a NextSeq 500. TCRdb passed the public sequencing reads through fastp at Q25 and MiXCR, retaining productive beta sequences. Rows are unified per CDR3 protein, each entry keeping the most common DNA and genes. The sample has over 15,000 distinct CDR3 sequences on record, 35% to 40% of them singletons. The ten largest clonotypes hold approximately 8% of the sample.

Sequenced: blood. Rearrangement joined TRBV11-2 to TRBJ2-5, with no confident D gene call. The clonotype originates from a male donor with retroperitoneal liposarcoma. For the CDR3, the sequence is CASSFASQSQETQYF. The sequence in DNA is TGTGCCAGCAGCTTTGCGTCACAGAGTCAAGAGACCCAGTACTTC.